This TCR beta chain was captured in a study of CD4+ T cells in melanoma. Points from the study as a whole: A reported correlation linked neoantigen-specific CD4+ T cells to CD8+, macrophage and B cell function. Neoantigen-specific CD4+ T cells in melanoma reportedly had diverse differentiation states.

Between the trimmed V and J ends, which lost 2 bases and 0 bases, there was a span of 5 bases. Germline CDR1 is SGHTS and CDR2 is YDEGEE. CDR3 size: 13 residues. Sequencing used immunoSEQ multiplex PCR; TCRdb keeps in-frame clones, though not all of them. Of approximately 12,000 clones listed, about 67% were seen once; the top ten hold about 12%. Concerning this clone itself: The antigen remains undetermined.

The chain links TRBV5-8 to TRBJ1-2; D is ambiguous. This TCR was sampled from a human donor with melanoma. Sequencing was done on a sample of cells from a culture (not recorded whether cultured in vitro). CDR3 loop: CASSFLANYGYTF. CDR3 nucleotide sequence: TGTGCCAGCAGCTTTTTGGCTAACTATGGCTACACCTTC.